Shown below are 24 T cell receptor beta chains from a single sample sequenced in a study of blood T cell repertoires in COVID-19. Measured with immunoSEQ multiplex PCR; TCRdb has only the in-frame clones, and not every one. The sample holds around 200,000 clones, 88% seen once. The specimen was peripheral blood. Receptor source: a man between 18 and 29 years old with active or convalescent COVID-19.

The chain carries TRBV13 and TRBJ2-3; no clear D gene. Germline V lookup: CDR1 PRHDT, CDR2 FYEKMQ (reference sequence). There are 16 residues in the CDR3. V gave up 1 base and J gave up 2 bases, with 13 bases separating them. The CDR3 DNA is TGTGCCAGCAGCTTAGTTGTCCCCTTTAACACAGATACGCAGTATTTT. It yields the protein CASSLVVPFNTDTQYF. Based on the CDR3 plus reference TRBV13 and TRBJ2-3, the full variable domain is AAGVIQSPRHLIKEKRETATLKCYPIPRHDTVYWYQQGPGQDPQFLISFYEKMQSDKGSIPDRFSAQQFSDYHSELNMSSLELGDSALYFCASSLVVPFNTDTQYFGPGTRLTVL.

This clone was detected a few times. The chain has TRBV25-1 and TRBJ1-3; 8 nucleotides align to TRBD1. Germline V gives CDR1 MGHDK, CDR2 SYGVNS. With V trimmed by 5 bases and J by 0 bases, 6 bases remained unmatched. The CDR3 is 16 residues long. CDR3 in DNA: TGTGCCAGCAGTACCCAGGACAGGGACTCTGGAAACACCATATATTTT. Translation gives CASSTQDRDSGNTIYF.

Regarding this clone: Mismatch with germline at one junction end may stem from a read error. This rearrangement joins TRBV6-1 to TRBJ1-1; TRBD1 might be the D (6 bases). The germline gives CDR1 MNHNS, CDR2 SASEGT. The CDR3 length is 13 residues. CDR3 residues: CASSDARDTRRVF. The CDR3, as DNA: TGTGCCAGCAGTGATGCCCGGGACACTCGACGTGTCTTT.

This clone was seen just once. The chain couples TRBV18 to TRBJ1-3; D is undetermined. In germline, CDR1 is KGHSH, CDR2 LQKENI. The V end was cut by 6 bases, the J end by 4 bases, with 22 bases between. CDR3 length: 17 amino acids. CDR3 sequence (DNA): TGTGCCAGCTCCACCCCGAGCGGGTTTGTTTCCGGAAACACCATATATTTT. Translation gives CASSTPSGFVSGNTIYF.

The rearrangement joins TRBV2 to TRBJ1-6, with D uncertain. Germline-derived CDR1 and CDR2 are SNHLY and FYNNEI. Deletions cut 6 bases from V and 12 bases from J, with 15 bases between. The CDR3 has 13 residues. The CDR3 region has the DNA TGTGCCAGCAGACGGGAAACCACGGAACCCCTCCACTTT. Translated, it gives CASRRETTEPLHF.

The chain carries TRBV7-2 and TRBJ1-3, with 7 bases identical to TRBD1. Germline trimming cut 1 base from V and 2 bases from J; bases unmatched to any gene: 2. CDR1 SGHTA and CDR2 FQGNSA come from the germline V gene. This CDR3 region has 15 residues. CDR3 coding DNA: TGTGCCAGCAGCTTAGAGGGGGCCCCTGGAAACACCATATATTTT. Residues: CASSLEGAPGNTIYF.

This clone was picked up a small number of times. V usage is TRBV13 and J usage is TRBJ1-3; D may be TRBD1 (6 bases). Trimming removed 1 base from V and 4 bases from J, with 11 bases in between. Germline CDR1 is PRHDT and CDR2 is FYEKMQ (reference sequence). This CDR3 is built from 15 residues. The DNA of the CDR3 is TGTGCCAGCAGCTTAGCGTCAGGGGTGGGAAACACCATATATTTT. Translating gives CASSLASGVGNTIYF.

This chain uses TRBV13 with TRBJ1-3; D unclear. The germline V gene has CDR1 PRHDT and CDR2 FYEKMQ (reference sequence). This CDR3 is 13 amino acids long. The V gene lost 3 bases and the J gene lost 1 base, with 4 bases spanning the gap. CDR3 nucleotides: TGTGCCAGCAGCTTTCAATCTGGAAACACCATATATTTT. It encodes CASSFQSGNTIYF. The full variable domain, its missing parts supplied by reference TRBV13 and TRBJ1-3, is AAGVIQSPRHLIKEKRETATLKCYPIPRHDTVYWYQQGPGQDPQFLISFYEKMQSDKGSIPDRFSAQQFSDYHSELNMSSLELGDSALYFCASSFQSGNTIYFGEGSWLTVV.

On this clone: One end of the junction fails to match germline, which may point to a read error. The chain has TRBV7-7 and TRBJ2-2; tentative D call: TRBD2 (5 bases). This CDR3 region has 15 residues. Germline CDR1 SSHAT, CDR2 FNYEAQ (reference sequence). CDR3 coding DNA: TGTGCTAGCAGCCCCTGGGCTAGCAACACCGGGGAGCTGTTTTTT. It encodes CASSPWASNTGELFF.

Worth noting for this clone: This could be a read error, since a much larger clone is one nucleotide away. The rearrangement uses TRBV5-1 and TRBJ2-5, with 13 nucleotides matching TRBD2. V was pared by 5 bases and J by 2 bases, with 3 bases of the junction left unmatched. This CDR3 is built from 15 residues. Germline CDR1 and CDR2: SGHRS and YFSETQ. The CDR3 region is CASSETSGGQETQYF. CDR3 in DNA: TGCGCCAGCAGTGAGACTAGCGGGGGGCAAGAGACCCAGTACTTC.

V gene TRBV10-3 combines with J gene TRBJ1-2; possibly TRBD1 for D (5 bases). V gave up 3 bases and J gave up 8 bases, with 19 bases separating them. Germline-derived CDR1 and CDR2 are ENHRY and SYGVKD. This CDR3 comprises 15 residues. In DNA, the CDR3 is TGTGCCATCAGTGACCTCGGGGGGAGATCGGAGGGCTACACCTTC. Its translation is CAISDLGGRSEGYTF.

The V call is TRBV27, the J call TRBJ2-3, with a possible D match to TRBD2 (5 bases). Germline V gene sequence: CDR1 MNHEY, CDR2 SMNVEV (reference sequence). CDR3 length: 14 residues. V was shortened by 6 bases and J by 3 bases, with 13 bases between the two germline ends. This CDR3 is CASRAGFGTDTQYF. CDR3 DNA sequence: TGTGCCAGCAGGGCGGGCTTCGGGACAGATACGCAGTATTTT.

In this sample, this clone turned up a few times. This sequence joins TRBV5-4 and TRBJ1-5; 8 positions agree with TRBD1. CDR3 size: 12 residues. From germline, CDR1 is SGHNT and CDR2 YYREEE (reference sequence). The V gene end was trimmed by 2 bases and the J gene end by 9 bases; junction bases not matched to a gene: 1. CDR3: CASSFDRGPQHF. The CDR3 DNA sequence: TGTGCCAGCAGCTTCGACAGGGGGCCCCAGCATTTT.

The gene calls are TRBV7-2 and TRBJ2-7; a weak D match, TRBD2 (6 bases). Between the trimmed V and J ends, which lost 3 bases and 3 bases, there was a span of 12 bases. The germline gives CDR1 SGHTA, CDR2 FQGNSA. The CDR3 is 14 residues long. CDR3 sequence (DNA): TGTGCCAGCAGCTTGCGGGACTCTGTCTACGAGCAGTACTTC. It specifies CASSLRDSVYEQYF.

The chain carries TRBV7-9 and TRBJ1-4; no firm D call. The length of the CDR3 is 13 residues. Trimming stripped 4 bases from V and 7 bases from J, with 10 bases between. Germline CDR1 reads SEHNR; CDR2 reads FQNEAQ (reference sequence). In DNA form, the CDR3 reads TGTGCCAGCAGCTCCGCGGGCGGTGAAAAACTGTTTTTT. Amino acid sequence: CASSSAGGEKLFF.

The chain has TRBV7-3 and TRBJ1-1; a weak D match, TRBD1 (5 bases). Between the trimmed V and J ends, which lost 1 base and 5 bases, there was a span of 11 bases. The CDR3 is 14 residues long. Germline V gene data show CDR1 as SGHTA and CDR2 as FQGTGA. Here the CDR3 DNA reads TGTGCCAGCAGCTTAATGGGGCTAGGGACTGAAGCTTTCTTT. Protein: CASSLMGLGTEAFF.

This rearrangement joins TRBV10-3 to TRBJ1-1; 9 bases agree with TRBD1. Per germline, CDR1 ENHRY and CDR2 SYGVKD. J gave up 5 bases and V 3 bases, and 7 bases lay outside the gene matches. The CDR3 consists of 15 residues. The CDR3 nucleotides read TGTGCCATCAGTGATTCGGACAGGGGTGGAACTGAAGCTTTCTTT. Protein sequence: CAISDSDRGGTEAFF.

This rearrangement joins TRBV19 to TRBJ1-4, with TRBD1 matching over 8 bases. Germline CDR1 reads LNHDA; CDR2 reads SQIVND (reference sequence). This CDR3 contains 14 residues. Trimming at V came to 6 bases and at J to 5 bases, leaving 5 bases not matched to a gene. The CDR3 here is CASRQTGGNEKLFF. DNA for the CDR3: TGTGCCAGTAGACAAACAGGGGGGAATGAAAAACTGTTTTTT.

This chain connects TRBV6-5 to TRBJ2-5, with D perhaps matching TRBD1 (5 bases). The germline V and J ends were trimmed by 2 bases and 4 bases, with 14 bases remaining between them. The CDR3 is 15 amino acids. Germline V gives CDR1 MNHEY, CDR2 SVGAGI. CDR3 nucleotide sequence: TGTGCCAGCAGTTACAGTGGCAGGGTCCTAGAGACCCAGTACTTC. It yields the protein CASSYSGRVLETQYF.

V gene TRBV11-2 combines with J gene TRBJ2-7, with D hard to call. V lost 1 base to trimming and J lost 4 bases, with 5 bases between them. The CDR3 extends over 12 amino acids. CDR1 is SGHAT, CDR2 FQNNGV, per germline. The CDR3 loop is CASSLGRYEQYF. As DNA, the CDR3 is TGTGCCAGCAGCTTAGGTCGGTACGAGCAGTACTTC.

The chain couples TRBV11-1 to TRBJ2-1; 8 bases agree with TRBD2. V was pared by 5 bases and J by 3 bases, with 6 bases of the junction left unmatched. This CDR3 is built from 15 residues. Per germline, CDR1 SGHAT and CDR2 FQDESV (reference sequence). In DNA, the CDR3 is TGTGCCAGCAGCACCGGGAGGGTCTACTACAATGAGCAGTTCTTC. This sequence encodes CASSTGRVYYNEQFF.

The CDR3 here is CASSIVVKPHPLHF. CDR3 DNA: TGTGCCAGTAGTATCGTGGTCAAGCCTCATCCCCTCCACTTT. The chain joins TRBV19 to TRBJ1-6; D gene unclear. V dropped 3 bases and J dropped 13 bases, with 16 bases sitting between them. The germline V gene has CDR1 LNHDA and CDR2 SQIVND (reference sequence). CDR3 length equals 14 residues. The full variable domain, with the rest looked up from reference TRBV19 and TRBJ1-6, is DGGITQSPKYLFRKEGQNVTLSCEQNLNHDAMYWYRQDPGQGLRLIYYSQIVNDFQKGDIAEGYSVSREKKESFPLTVTSAQKNPTAFYLCASSIVVKPHPLHFGNGTRLTVT.

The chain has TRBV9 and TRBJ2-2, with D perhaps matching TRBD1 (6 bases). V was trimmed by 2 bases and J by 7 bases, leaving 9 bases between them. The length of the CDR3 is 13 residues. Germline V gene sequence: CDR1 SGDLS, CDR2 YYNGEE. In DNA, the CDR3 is TGTGCCAGCAGCGTGCAGGGGATCGGGGAGCTGTTTTTT. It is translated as CASSVQGIGELFF.

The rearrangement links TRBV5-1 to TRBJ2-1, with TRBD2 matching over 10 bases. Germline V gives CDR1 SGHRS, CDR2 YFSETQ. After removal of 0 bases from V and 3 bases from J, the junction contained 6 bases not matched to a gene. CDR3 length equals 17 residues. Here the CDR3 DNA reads TGCGCCAGCAGCTTGGCGGCCGCTAGCGGGAGCTACAATGAGCAGTTCTTC. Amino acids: CASSLAAASGSYNEQFF.